The text below deals with one T cell receptor (beta chain). The data are from a study of T cell changes during pregnancy in multiple sclerosis. Clones were sequenced by immunoSEQ multiplex PCR, and TCRdb holds only the in-frame ones, with some missing. The repertoire holds around 71,000 clones, with around 94% as singletons. From germline, CDR1 is SGHTA and CDR2 FQGNSA. J was trimmed by 5 bases and V by 4 bases; bases with no gene match: 9. The CDR3 loop spans 16 amino acids. This chain uses TRBV7-2 with TRBJ2-2; 8 bases match TRBD2. The receptor's source is a female donor with multiple sclerosis, enrolled in a pregnancy study. Material: peripheral blood, obtained in the third trimester of pregnancy. Here the CDR3 reads CASSSGGGQGTGELFF. The CDR3 region has the DNA TGTGCCAGCAGCTCCGGGGGGGGACAAGGGACCGGGGAGCTGTTTTTT.